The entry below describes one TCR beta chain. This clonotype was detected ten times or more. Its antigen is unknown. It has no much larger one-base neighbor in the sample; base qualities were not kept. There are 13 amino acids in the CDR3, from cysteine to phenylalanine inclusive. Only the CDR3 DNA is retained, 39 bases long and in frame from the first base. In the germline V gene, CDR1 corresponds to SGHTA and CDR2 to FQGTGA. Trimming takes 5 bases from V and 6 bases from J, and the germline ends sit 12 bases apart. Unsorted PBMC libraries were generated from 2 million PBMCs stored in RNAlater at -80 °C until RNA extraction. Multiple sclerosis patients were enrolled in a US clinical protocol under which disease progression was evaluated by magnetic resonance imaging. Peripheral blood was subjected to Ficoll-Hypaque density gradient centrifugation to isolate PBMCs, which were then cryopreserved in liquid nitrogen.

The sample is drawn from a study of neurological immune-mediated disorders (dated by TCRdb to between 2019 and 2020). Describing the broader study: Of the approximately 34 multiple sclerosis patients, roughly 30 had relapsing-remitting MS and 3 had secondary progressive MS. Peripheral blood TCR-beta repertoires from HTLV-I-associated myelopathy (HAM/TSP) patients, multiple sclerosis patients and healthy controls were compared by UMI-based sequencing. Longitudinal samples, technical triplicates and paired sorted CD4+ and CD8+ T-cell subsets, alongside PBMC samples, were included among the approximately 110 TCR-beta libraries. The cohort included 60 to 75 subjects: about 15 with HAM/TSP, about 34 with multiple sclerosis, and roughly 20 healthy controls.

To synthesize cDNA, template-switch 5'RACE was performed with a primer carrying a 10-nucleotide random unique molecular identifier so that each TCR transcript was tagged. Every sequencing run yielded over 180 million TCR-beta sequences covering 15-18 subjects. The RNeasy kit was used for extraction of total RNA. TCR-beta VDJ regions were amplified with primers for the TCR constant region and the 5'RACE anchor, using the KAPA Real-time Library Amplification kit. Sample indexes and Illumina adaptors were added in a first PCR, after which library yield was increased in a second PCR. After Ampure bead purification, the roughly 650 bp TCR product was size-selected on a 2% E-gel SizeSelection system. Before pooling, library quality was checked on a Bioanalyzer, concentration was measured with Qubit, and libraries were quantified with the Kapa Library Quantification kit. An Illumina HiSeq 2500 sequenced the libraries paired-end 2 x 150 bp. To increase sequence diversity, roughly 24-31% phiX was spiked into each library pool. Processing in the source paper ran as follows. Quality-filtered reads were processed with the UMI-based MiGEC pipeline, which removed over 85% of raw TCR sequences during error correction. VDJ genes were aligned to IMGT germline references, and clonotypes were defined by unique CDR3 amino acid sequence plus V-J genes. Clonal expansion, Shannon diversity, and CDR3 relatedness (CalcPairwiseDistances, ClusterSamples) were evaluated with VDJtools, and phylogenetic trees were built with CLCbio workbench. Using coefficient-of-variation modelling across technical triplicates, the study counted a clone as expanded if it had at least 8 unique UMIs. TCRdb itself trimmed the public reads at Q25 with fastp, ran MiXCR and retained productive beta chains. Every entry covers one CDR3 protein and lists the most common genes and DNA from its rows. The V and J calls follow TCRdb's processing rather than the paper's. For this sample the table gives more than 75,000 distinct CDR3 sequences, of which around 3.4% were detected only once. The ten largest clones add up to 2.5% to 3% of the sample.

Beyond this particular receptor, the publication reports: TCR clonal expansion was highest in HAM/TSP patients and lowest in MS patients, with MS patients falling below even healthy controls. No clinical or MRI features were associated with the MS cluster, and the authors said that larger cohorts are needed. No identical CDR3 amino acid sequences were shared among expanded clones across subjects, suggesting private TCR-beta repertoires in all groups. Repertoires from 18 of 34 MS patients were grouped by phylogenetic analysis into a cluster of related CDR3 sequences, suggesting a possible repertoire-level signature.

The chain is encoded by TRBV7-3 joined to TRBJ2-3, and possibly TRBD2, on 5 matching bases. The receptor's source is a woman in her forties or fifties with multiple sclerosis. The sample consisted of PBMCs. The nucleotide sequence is TGTGCCAGCAGCCCCCCTGGGGAGGATACGCAGTATTTT. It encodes CASSPPGEDTQYF.